This T cell receptor (beta chain) was recovered during a study of read filtering for tumor transcriptome and immune sequencing. Study summary: IR-seq gave about 3.5 to 11 million TCR reads per sample; RNA-seq gave about 80 to 1,400. Study-wide points: IR-seq and RNA-seq agreed better without single-read clonotypes.

Molecular barcoded adaptors covering alpha/delta and beta/gamma chains were used on around 400 ng RNA. MiXCR, applied by TCRdb to the reads, yields one record per CDR3 protein. The table records roughly 18,000 distinct CDR3 sequences, more than 20% of them present only once. By share, this clonotype ranks as medium-sized. What it recognizes is unknown. The CDR3 sequence is 16 residues long. After removal of 3 bases from V and 0 bases from J, the junction contained 6 bases not matched to a gene. The germline gives CDR1 DFQATT, CDR2 SNEGSKA (reference sequence). The chain links TRBV20-1 to TRBJ2-3; TRBD2 matches at 10 bases. This clonotype was obtained from a donor at least 40 years old with multiple myeloma. Sequencing was performed on a population of CD138-negative cells sorted from bone marrow. Here the CDR3 DNA reads TGCAGTGCTAGCAGAACTAGCGGGGAGAGCACAGATACGCAGTATTTT. Encoded protein: CSASRTSGESTDTQYF.